This entry describes one TCR beta chain. Authors' data handling: Using reference gene primer amplification, nucleated cell counts were estimated. Some clones are missing from TCRdb's copy, which holds only in-frame ones; the method was immunoSEQ multiplex PCR. V, J and clone size are taken as reported in that table, and D and trimming were inferred from the DNA itself. This sample has under 150,000 clones, with about nine tenths found just once. These data are taken from a study of blood T cell repertoires in COVID-19. The wider study: Samples of COVID-19 (acute and convalescent) were obtained from the United States, Italy and Spain. T cells, B-cell-depleted T cells, or PBMCs supplied cDNA or gDNA.

CDR3 length equals 14 residues. Trimming removed 1 base from V and 4 bases from J; junction bases left unmatched: 2. Germline loops: CDR1 LGHNA, CDR2 YNFKEQ. The clonotype comes from a man aged 45-60 years with active or convalescent COVID-19. The chain has TRBV4-2 and TRBJ2-3; 7 bases align to TRBD2. Material for sequencing was peripheral blood. The CDR3 DNA sequence: TGTGCCAGCAGCCAAGGGGGAGGGGCAGATACGCAGTATTTT. Translated: CASSQGGGADTQYF.